These T cell receptor beta chains were read from a single sample in a study of CD8 T cells in ankylosing spondylitis. MiXCR, applied by TCRdb to the 5' RACE reads, yields one record per CDR3 protein. The data show tens of thousands of distinct CDR3 sequences, around 8.5% seen once. The sample taken for sequencing was blood, either unsorted or a sorted T cell fraction (not recorded which). The receptor source for this set is a male donor with ankylosing spondylitis. Both conserved end residues are part of each CDR3. The D gene is left open where the match is weak. Some rows mark clone size as missing; the rest say once, few, many or name a class of expanded clone.

v_call	clone_size	j_call	d_call	cdr3_nt	cdr3_aa
TRBV30	.	TRBJ1-3	.	TGTGCCTTGGTAGACTCTGGAAACACCATATATTTT	CALVDSGNTIYF
TRBV4-1	few	TRBJ2-1	.	TGCGCCAGCAGCCATGCTATGGTCTCCTACAATGAGCAGTTCTTC	CASSHAMVSYNEQFF
TRBV12-3/TRBV12-4	.	TRBJ2-1	.	TGTGCCAGCACCTCGACGGGTCGCTCCTACAATGAGCAGTTCTTC	CASTSTGRSYNEQFF
TRBV20-1	.	TRBJ1-4	.	TGCAGTGCTAGAGCTGAAGGGAAACTGTTTTTT	CSARAEGKLFF
TRBV5-6	.	TRBJ1-4	TRBD1	TGTGCCAGCAGCCGGACAGGTTGGGAAAAACTGTTTTTT	CASSRTGWEKLFF
TRBV15	many	TRBJ2-2	.	TGTGCCACCAGCGTAACCGGTTTGGCCGGGGAGCTGTTTTTT	CATSVTGLAGELFF
TRBV6-6	few	TRBJ1-1	.	TGTGCCACCCGAGAGGGGCGGACTGAAGCTTTCTTT	CATREGRTEAFF
TRBV24-1	few	TRBJ1-5	TRBD1	TGTGCCACCAGTGAGTCCACAGGGGTTGGCAATCAGCCCCAGCATTTT	CATSESTGVGNQPQHF
TRBV4-2	few	TRBJ1-1	TRBD1	TGTGCCAGCAGCCAAGCCAGACAGGGAGGGAACACTGAAGCTTTCTTT	CASSQARQGGNTEAFF
TRBV12-3/TRBV12-4	many	TRBJ1-2	.	TGTGCCAGCAGTCCCCGTGGGGGTGTCGACACCTTC	CASSPRGGVDTF
TRBV14	few	TRBJ2-1	.	TGTGCCAGCAGCCAAGAGGAGTACAATGAGCAGTTCTTC	CASSQEEYNEQFF
TRBV6-1	many	TRBJ2-7	.	TGTGCCAGCAGTGAATCAAGGGGAGAGGGCTACGAGCAGTACTTC	CASSESRGEGYEQYF
TRBV5-1	many	TRBJ2-3	.	TGCGCCAGCAGCTCCACCGGGACAAGGGAGTATACGCAGTATTTT	CASSSTGTREYTQYF
TRBV5-5	few	TRBJ2-1	TRBD2	TGTGCCAGCAGCTGGACTAGCGGGAGGGCCTCCTACAATGAGCAGTTCTTC	CASSWTSGRASYNEQFF
TRBV3-1	few	TRBJ1-4	.	TGTGCCAGCAGCGGGACGGGGAATGAAAAACTGTTTTTT	CASSGTGNEKLFF
TRBV6-2/TRBV6-3	.	TRBJ2-7	TRBD1	TGTGCCAGCAGGGAAGGCAGGGGGCCGTACGAGCAGTACTTC	CASREGRGPYEQYF
TRBV3-1	many	TRBJ2-1	TRBD2	TGTGCCAGCAGCCAAGATGAGGTAGCGGGAGAGAACAATGAGCAGTTCTTC	CASSQDEVAGENNEQFF
TRBV27	few	TRBJ2-1	.	TGTGCCAGCAGTTTAGGGCAGGGGCCCTCCTACAATGAGCAGTTCTTC	CASSLGQGPSYNEQFF
TRBV4-1	few	TRBJ2-2	TRBD2	TGCGCCAGCAGCCGCTCTAGCGGGAACACCGGGGAGCTGTTTTTT	CASSRSSGNTGELFF
TRBV7-6	.	TRBJ2-5	.	TGTGCCAGCAGCTCCCCACCCGAGACCCAGTACTTC	CASSSPPETQYF
TRBV7-9	many	TRBJ2-5	.	TGTGCCAGCAGCAAGGGGGGGCTAGAAGAGACCCAGTACTTC	CASSKGGLEETQYF
TRBV5-6	many	TRBJ2-1	TRBD1	TGTGCCAGCAGCTTTGACGGGACAGGGCCAAATGAGCAGTTCTTC	CASSFDGTGPNEQFF
TRBV11-3	.	TRBJ1-1	.	TGTGCCAGCAGCCCCGGGACTGGAGGTCGAGCTTTCTTT	CASSPGTGGRAFF
TRBV30	many	TRBJ1-5	TRBD1	TGTGCCTGGGCACAGGGGGGGGGACAGCCCCAGCATTTT	CAWAQGGGQPQHF
TRBV20-1	many	TRBJ2-1	.	TGCAGTGCTAGAGATCGGAGGGAAAGCTCCTACAATGAGCAGTTCTTC	CSARDRRESSYNEQFF
TRBV11-2	few	TRBJ2-1	.	TGTGCCAGCAGCCAGCACATCGGTAGCAATGAGCAGTTCTTC	CASSQHIGSNEQFF
TRBV7-9	few	TRBJ1-5	.	TGTGCCAGCAGCTTAGGGCAAGGGAGTCAGCCCCAGCATTTT	CASSLGQGSQPQHF
TRBV7-8	.	TRBJ2-7	.	TGTGCCAGCAGCTTAGGGACCCGCTACGAGCAGTACTTC	CASSLGTRYEQYF
TRBV12-3/TRBV12-4	.	TRBJ1-4	.	TGTGCCAGCAGTCTGGGACACTTGATGGCAACTAATGAAAAACTGTTTTTT	CASSLGHLMATNEKLFF
TRBV6-5	.	TRBJ2-2	.	TGTGCCAGCAGTTTCCTACAGGGATTAGCGAACACCGGGGAGCTGTTTTTT	CASSFLQGLANTGELFF
TRBV27	few	TRBJ2-1	.	TGTGCCAGCAGCCCCGGGACATATAGAAGGTCTTACAATGAGCAGTTCTTC	CASSPGTYRRSYNEQFF
TRBV24-1	many	TRBJ2-2	.	TGTGCCACCAGTCCCGATACTTACACCGGGGAGCTGTTTTTT	CATSPDTYTGELFF
TRBV29-1	few	TRBJ1-2	.	TGCAGCGTTGAAGATCTCTGGGGCCGGGGCTACACCTTC	CSVEDLWGRGYTF
TRBV7-2	.	TRBJ2-3	.	TGTGCCAGCAGCTACGGGTTGGGTCTGGATACGCAGTATTTT	CASSYGLGLDTQYF
TRBV7-9	.	TRBJ1-5	.	TGTGCCAGCAGCTCCCAGGGGATAAGCAATCAGCCCCAGCATTTT	CASSSQGISNQPQHF
TRBV11-2	few	TRBJ2-5	.	TGTGCCAGCAGCTGGGGACCCTACGGAGAGACCCAGTACTTC	CASSWGPYGETQYF
TRBV12-3/TRBV12-4	many	TRBJ2-7	.	TGTGCCAGCAGTTTTAGGAGGGGTTACGAGCAGTACTTC	CASSFRRGYEQYF
TRBV29-1	few	TRBJ2-1	.	TGCAGCGTTGAAGTACTCGGTTACAATGAGCAGTTCTTC	CSVEVLGYNEQFF
TRBV28	few	TRBJ1-6	.	TGTGCCAGCAGTTCAGGGCTTAATTCACCCCTCCACTTT	CASSSGLNSPLHF
TRBV27	few	TRBJ2-5	.	TGTGCCAGCAGTCCATCATCCCCTTGGGAGACCCAGTACTTC	CASSPSSPWETQYF
TRBV5-6	.	TRBJ2-5	.	TGTGCCAGCAGCCTAACAGGCCTGGGGGCCCAGTACTTC	CASSLTGLGAQYF
TRBV2	few	TRBJ2-7	.	TGTGCCAGCAGTGAAGGAGTTCTTACCTCCTACGAGCAGTACTTC	CASSEGVLTSYEQYF
TRBV7-2	.	TRBJ1-5	.	TGTGCCAGCAGCTTAGCGGCGTCCGGTCAGCCCCAGCATTTT	CASSLAASGQPQHF
TRBV7-6	few	TRBJ1-1	.	TGTGCCAGCAGCCAGGGGCCGAACACTGAAGCTTTCTTT	CASSQGPNTEAFF
TRBV5-6	many	TRBJ2-7	.	TGTGCCAGCAGCTTGGGAGGGGCCGAGCAGTACTTC	CASSLGGAEQYF
TRBV7-8	many	TRBJ1-6	.	TGTGCCAGCAGCTTGGGGGGCTCGGGTTCACCCCTCCACTTT	CASSLGGSGSPLHF
TRBV19	.	TRBJ2-3	.	TGTGCCAGTAGTCCCTGGTTGGGAGATACGCAGTATTTT	CASSPWLGDTQYF
TRBV20-1	.	TRBJ2-5	TRBD1	TGCAGTGCCCCACCTCTAATACGGACAGGGGCAGGGAGTAGAGAGACCCAGTACTTC	CSAPPLIRTGAGSRETQYF
TRBV15	.	TRBJ2-1	.	TGTGCCACCAGCAGAGAATCTGGGGCTTACAATGAGCAGTTCTTC	CATSRESGAYNEQFF
TRBV7-2	many	TRBJ1-1	TRBD1	TGTGCCAGCAGCCTCGGGACAGGGTGGACTGAAGCTTTCTTT	CASSLGTGWTEAFF
TRBV13	once	TRBJ2-1	TRBD2	TGTGCCAGCAGCCCCGGACTAGCGGGCGGTAGCTCCTACAATGAGCAGTTCTTC	CASSPGLAGGSSYNEQFF
TRBV27	many	TRBJ1-2	.	TGTGCCAGCAGTTTAGGGGGTCGCGGCTACACCTTC	CASSLGGRGYTF
TRBV11-2	many	TRBJ2-5	TRBD2	TGTGCCAGCAGCTTCGGGAGGGCCCGGGGTGGGCGTGATTGGGAGACCCAGTACTTC	CASSFGRARGGRDWETQYF
TRBV7-6	few	TRBJ1-1	.	TGTGCCAGCAGTCTCGGGTATGGGGTGGAAGCTTTCTTT	CASSLGYGVEAFF
TRBV4-1	few	TRBJ1-4	TRBD1	TGCGCCAGCAGCCGCGGACAGGGGACTAATGAAAAACTGTTTTTT	CASSRGQGTNEKLFF